Listed below are T cell receptor beta chains from one sample, sequenced in a study of T cell responses to AZD1222 COVID-19 vaccine. Data came from immunoSEQ multiplex PCR; TCRdb stores just in-frame clones and leaves some out. In the table there are 80,000 or so clones, roughly 90% of which are singletons. The sample in question was peripheral blood, obtained 28 days after the second AZD1222 dose. The receptors derive from an adult who received the AZD1222 COVID-19 vaccine. CDR3s leave out the opening cysteine and the closing phenylalanine or tryptophan. Not all rows give a size; the values are once, few, many and, for expanded clones, a class.

v_call	j_call	clone_size	cdr3_aa
TRBV2	TRBJ1-1	.	ASTFWGQGNTEAF
TRBV12-3/TRBV12-4	TRBJ1-1	.	ASSIVTEAF
TRBV5-4	TRBJ1-2	.	ASRPGGESNYGYT
TRBV11-2	TRBJ1-2	.	ASSFDENYGYT
TRBV20-1	TRBJ1-2	.	SVMGGRGYT
TRBV27	TRBJ1-5	.	ASSSDRGNQPQH
TRBV9	TRBJ2-3	.	ASSLLTTNTDTQY
TRBV30	TRBJ1-3	few	AWKGTGNTIY
TRBV5-1	TRBJ2-1	.	ASQRGFAYNEQF
TRBV5-4	TRBJ1-3	.	ASSLGLSGNTIY
TRBV5-1	TRBJ2-2	.	AAGDENTGELF
TRBV27	TRBJ2-7	.	ASTPLIGQRPYEQY
TRBV11-2	TRBJ2-3	.	ASSPWTLTDTQY
TRBV3-1/TRBV3-2	TRBJ2-5	.	ASSRLAGGETQY
TRBV19	TRBJ2-3	.	ASSTQAGGTDTQY
TRBV28	TRBJ2-7	.	ASSSPLEGLTYEQY
TRBV7-9	TRBJ2-2	.	ASSRGLARVQLSNTGELF
TRBV11-3	TRBJ2-5	once	ASSLTRGGLAN
TRBV6-1	TRBJ2-7	.	ASSDWASGLSYEQY
TRBV6-1	TRBJ1-1	.	ASSSAHRGETEAF
TRBV10-3	TRBJ1-2	.	AISESETEYGYT
TRBV7-8	TRBJ2-7	.	ASTLSRDTTYEQY
TRBV3-1/TRBV3-2	TRBJ1-3	.	ASSQGQENTIY
TRBV7-6	TRBJ2-5	once	ASSLSPGGPQETQY
TRBV24-1	TRBJ2-2	.	ATSLQGNTGELF
TRBV19	TRBJ2-1	.	ASSLGAGGGEQF
TRBV5-1	TRBJ2-1	.	ASSLVVAEDEQF
TRBV4-2	TRBJ1-1	.	ASSQAYRLNTEAF
TRBV18	TRBJ1-5	.	ASSRDRGTYQPQH
TRBV24-1	TRBJ1-1	.	ATRGGNTEAF
TRBV28	TRBJ2-7	.	ASRLPGTSSYEQY
TRBV10-3	TRBJ2-1	.	AILDRADNEQF
TRBV28	TRBJ2-1	.	ASSLWAEGSNEQF
TRBV6-1	TRBJ1-2	.	ASSEISRVLYGYT
TRBV4-1	TRBJ1-5	.	ASSQDDRDAPSPNQPQH
TRBV7-9	TRBJ1-5	.	ASKGPNQPQH
TRBV5-4	TRBJ2-7	.	ASSLLAGGHYEQY
TRBV30	TRBJ2-2	once	ASIRRLVTGELF
TRBV7-6	TRBJ1-2	.	ASSLASDPGYGYT
TRBV9	TRBJ1-4	.	ASSVGGPNEKLF